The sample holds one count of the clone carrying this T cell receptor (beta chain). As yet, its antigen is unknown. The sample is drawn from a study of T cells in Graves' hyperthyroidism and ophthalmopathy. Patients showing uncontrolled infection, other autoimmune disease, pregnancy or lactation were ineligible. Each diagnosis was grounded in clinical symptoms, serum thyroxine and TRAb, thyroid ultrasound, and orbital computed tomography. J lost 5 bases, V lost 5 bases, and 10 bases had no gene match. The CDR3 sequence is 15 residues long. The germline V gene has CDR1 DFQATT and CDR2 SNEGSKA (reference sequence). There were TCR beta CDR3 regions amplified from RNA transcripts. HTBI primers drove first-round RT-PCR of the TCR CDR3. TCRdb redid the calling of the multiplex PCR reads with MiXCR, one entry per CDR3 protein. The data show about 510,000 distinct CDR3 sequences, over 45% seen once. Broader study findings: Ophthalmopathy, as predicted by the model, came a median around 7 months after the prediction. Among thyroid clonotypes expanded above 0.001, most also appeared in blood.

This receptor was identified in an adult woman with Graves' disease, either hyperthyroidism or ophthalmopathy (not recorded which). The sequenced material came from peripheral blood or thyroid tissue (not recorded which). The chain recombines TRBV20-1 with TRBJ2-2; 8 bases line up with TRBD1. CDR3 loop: CSASNPDRETGELFF. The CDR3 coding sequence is TGCAGTGCTTCCAACCCGGACAGGGAAACCGGGGAGCTGTTTTTT.